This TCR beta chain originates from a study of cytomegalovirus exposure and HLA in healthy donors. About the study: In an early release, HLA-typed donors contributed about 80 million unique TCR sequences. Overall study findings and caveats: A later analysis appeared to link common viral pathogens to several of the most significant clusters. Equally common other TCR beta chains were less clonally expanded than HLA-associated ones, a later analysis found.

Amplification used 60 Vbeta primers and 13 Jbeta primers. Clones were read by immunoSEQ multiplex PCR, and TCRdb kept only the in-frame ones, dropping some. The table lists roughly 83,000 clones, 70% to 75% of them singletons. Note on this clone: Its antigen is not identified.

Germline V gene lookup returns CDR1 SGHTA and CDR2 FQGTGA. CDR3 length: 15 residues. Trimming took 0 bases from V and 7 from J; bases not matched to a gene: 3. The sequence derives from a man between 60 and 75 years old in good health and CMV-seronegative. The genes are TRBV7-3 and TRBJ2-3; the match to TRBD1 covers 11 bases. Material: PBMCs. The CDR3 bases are TGTGCCAGCAGCTTAACGGACAGGGGGCTGTATACGCAGTATTTT. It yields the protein CASSLTDRGLYTQYF.